These 10 T cell receptor beta chains came from one sample sequenced in a study of technical replicates of blood from a handful of donors. Measured with immunoSEQ multiplex PCR; TCRdb has only the in-frame clones, and not every one. The sample has over 70,000 clones; approximately 96% are singletons. Sequencing was done on a sample of T cells isolated from PBMCs. The receptors shown here come from a human donor in good health.

The CDR3 spells CASSLELSSGNTIYF. The CDR3, as DNA: TGTGCCAGCAGCTTAGAACTGAGCTCTGGAAACACCATATATTTT. The chain links TRBV7-2 to TRBJ1-3; the D is unclear. The germline V gene has CDR1 SGHTA and CDR2 FQGNSA. CDR3 length: 15 residues. Trimming removed 1 base at V and 0 bases at J, with 7 bases between.

The rearrangement uses TRBV4-2 and TRBJ1-2, with D unresolved. Trimming removed 0 bases from V and 2 bases from J, with 16 bases in between. The CDR3 has 17 amino acids. The V gene's germline CDR1 is LGHNA and CDR2 YNFKEQ. The CDR3 loop is CASSQDLSKQTNYGYTF. In nucleotides, the CDR3 is TGTGCCAGCAGCCAAGATCTGAGTAAACAGACAAACTATGGCTACACCTTC.

The rearrangement joins TRBV27 to TRBJ1-6; 7 bases fit TRBD1. Germline V gene lookup returns CDR1 MNHEY and CDR2 SMNVEV (reference sequence). Trimming took 5 bases from V and 10 from J; bases not matched to a gene: 11. The CDR3 is made up of 15 amino acids. The CDR3 bases are TGTGCCAGCAGTCCGATGACAGGGTCAGGGTCACCCCTCCACTTT. Translating it yields CASSPMTGSGSPLHF.

The V and J genes are TRBV9 and TRBJ2-3; D possibly corresponds to TRBD2 (5 bases). Germline lookup yields CDR1 SGDLS and CDR2 YYNGEE. V was pared by 4 bases and J by 0 bases, with 15 bases between. The CDR3 length is 16 residues. CDR3 coding DNA: TGTGCCAGCAGCCCTATGTCGGGGTTGAGCACAGATACGCAGTATTTT. Translation gives CASSPMSGLSTDTQYF.

This clone came up once. V and J are TRBV5-1 and TRBJ1-2, with 9 positions matching TRBD1. The CDR3 loop spans 17 amino acids. Germline V gene sequence: CDR1 SGHRS, CDR2 YFSETQ. J gave up 10 bases and V 0 bases, and 16 bases lay outside the gene matches. The CDR3 nucleotides are TGCGCCAGCAGCTTGGCCGATTCTTCGGACAGGGGTCGCCCCTACACCTTC. This translates into CASSLADSSDRGRPYTF.

The V and J genes are TRBV19 and TRBJ2-7; TRBD2 agrees at 12 bases. This CDR3 contains 14 residues. Trimming took 3 bases from V and 4 from J; bases not matched to a gene: 1. Germline V gene lookup returns CDR1 LNHDA and CDR2 SQIVND (reference sequence). The CDR3 nucleotides are TGTGCCAGTAGTATCACTAGCGGGGGGTACGAGCAGTACTTC. Translated, it gives CASSITSGGYEQYF.

This clone was recorded once. CDR3 loop: CASSYASGRTADTQYF. The DNA for the CDR3 is TGTGCCAGCAGTTACGCTAGCGGGAGAACTGCCGATACGCAGTATTTT. The gene calls are TRBV6-5 and TRBJ2-3, with 10 positions matching TRBD2. The CDR3 covers 16 residues. Germline CDR1 and CDR2: MNHEY and SVGAGI. Unmatched junction bases numbered 8, after V lost 2 bases and J lost 6 bases.

J is TRBJ2-1 and V is TRBV7-9; tentatively, D is TRBD2 (7 bases). Trimming shortened V by 0 bases and J by 0 bases, and 9 bases separated the two germline ends. Germline CDR1 and CDR2: SEHNR and FQNEAQ (reference sequence). The CDR3 totals 16 residues. In nucleotides, the CDR3 is TGTGCCAGCAGCTTAGCGAGGGGGGGCTCCTACAATGAGCAGTTCTTC. It encodes CASSLARGGSYNEQFF.

On this clone itself: The junction does not match germline at one end; this may be a read error. The J gene is TRBJ1-2, the V gene TRBV6-1; the match to TRBD1 covers 8 bases. The CDR3 contains 12 residues. The V gene's germline CDR1 is MNHNS and CDR2 SASEGT. The CDR3 DNA is TGTGCCAGCAGTGGTGGACAGGGAGAGGTTGCCTTC. Its translation: CASSGGQGEVAF.

V usage is TRBV28 and J usage is TRBJ1-2, with a weak D call TRBD1 (5 bases). Trimming removed 2 bases at V and 5 bases at J, with 6 bases between. Germline CDR1 and CDR2: MDHEN and SYDVKM. The CDR3 runs 12 residues. For the CDR3, the DNA is TGTGCCAGCAGTTTAAAGGGGTATGGCTACACCTTC. This codes for CASSLKGYGYTF.